The T cell receptor (beta chain) described here comes from a study of T cell clonality in common variable immunodeficiency. Notes on the study in general: CVID patient heterogeneity limited repertoire-clinical complication correlations.

Ten or more counts support this clone. Antigen: not known. The CDR3 end falls 3 residues outside the read, so it is completed with the germline J gene. The CDR3 loop spans 14 amino acids. The germline V gene encodes CDR1 SQVTM and CDR2 ANQGSEA. V gave up 4 bases and J gave up 0 bases, with 12 bases separating them. The table came from immunoSEQ multiplex PCR; TCRdb's copy has only in-frame clones and leaves some out. Found here are roughly 34,000 clones, no singletons; the ten largest cover roughly 3%. This chain uses TRBV29-1 with TRBJ1-1; tentative D call: TRBD1 (6 bases). The receptor was isolated from a person aged 18 to 69 in good health. The sequenced sample was peripheral blood mononuclear cells. CDR3 sequence: CSVVDRPVNTEAFF. The part of the CDR3 DNA that was read is TGCAGCGTTGTGGACAGACCGGTGAACACTGAA.